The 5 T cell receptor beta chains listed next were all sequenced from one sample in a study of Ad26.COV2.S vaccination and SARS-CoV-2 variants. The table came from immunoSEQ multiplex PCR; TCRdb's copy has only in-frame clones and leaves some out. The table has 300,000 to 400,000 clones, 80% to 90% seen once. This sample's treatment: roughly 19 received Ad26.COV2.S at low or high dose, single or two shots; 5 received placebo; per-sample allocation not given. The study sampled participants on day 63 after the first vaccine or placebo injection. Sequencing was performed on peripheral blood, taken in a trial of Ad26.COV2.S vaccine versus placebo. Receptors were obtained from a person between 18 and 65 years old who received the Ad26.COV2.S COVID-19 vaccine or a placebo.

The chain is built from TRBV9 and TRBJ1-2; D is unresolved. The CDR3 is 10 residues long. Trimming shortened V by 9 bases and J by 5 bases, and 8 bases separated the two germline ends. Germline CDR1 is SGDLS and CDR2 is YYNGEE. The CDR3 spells CAIQVYGYTF. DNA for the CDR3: TGTGCCATCCAGGTTTATGGCTACACCTTC.

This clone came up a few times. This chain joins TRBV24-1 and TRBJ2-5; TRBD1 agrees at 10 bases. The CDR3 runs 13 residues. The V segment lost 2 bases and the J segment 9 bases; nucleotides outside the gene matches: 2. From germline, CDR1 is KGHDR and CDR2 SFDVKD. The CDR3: CATSDWTGGPQYF. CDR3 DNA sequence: TGTGCCACCAGTGATTGGACAGGGGGACCCCAGTACTTC.

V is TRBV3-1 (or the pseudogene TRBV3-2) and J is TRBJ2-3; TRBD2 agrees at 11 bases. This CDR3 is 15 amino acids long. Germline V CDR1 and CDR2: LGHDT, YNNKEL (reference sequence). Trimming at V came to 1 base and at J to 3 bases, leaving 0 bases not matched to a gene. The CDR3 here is CASSQGLAGTDTQYF. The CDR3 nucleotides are TGTGCCAGCAGCCAAGGACTAGCGGGGACAGATACGCAGTATTTT.

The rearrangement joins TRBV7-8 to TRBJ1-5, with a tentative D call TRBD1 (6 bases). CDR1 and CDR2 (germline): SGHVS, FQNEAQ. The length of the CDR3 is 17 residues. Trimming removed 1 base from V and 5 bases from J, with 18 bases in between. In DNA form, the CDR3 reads TGTGCCAGCAGCTTAGACAGCGGGGGCCTGTTAGATCAGCCCCAGCATTTT. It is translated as CASSLDSGGLLDQPQHF.

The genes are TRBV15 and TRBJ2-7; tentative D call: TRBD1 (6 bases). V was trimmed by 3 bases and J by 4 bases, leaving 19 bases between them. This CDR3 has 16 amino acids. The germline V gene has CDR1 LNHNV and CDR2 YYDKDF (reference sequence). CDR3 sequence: CATSSVSRDNLYEQYF. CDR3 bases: TGTGCCACCAGCAGTGTCTCCCGGGACAACTTATACGAGCAGTACTTC.